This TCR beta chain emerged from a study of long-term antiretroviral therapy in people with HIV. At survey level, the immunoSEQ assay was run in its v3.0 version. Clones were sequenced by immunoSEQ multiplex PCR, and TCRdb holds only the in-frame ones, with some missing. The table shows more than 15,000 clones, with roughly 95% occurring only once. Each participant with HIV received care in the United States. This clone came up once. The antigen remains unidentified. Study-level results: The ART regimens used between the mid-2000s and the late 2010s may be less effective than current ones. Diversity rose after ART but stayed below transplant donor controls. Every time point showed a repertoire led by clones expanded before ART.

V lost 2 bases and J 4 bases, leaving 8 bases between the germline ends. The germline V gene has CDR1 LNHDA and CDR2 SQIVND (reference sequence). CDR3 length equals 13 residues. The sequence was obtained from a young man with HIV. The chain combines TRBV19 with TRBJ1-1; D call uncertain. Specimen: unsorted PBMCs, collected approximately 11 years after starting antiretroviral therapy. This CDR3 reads CASSINEGTEAFF. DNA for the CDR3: TGTGCCAGTAGTATAAACGAGGGCACTGAAGCTTTCTTT.